This section outlines one T cell receptor (beta chain) sequence together with its context. Its antigen is not identified. Repertoires were generated with immunoSEQ multiplex PCR, while TCRdb's copy carries only in-frame clones and drops some. Of fewer than 850 clones in the sample, around 25% were seen once. Germline V gene lookup returns CDR1 MGHRA and CDR2 YSYEKL. There are 15 residues in the CDR3. Trimming cost V 3 bases and J 0 bases, with 9 bases left between them. This sample is drawn from a study of CD4 T cell repertoires in COVID-19. In the study overall: Relabeled CFSE-low cells, IL-2-expanded for about 10 days, met spikes from other coronaviruses.

Antigen-reactive proliferating T cell lines came from CFSE-labeled cells given autologous monocytes and SARS-CoV-2 spike or nucleoprotein. Findings and limits, study-wide: Several top expanded SARS-CoV-2-reactive clonotypes were shared by two or three memory subsets. SARS-CoV and/or HKU1 spike cultures shared between roughly 7 and 26% of SARS-CoV-2 clonotypes.

The J gene is TRBJ2-4, the V gene TRBV4-1; D perhaps matches TRBD2 (5 bases). The TCR comes from a human donor who had COVID-19. Here the sequenced sample was central memory CD4+ T cells, cultured in vitro, taken after recovery from COVID-19. CDR3 residues: CASSHLGLAKNIQYF. CDR3 bases: TGCGCCAGCAGCCACCTCGGACTAGCCAAAAACATTCAGTACTTC.